The 23 T cell receptor beta chains reported below all come from one sample, sequenced in a study of OX40 agonist ivuxolimab in advanced cancers. Sequencing used immunoSEQ multiplex PCR; TCRdb keeps in-frame clones, though not all of them. The sample lists some 70,000 clones; roughly 87% were seen once. The sequencing used CD4+ or CD8+ T cells sorted from blood, collected in a trial of the OX40 agonist ivuxolimab. The source of these receptors is an adult with an advanced solid tumor such as melanoma, head and neck, liver or kidney cancer.

The sample holds a few counts of this clone. The chain links TRBV18 to TRBJ1-4; D is perhaps TRBD1 (5 bases). The CDR3 is 17 residues long. Trimming took 3 bases from V and 5 from J, leaving 19 bases between them. In germline, CDR1 is KGHSH, CDR2 LQKENI. For the CDR3, the DNA is TGTGCCAGCTCACCTCCGGGACGCCTTATGTCCAATGAAAAACTGTTTTTT. Translated, it gives CASSPPGRLMSNEKLFF. Together with reference TRBV18 and TRBJ1-4, the CDR3 gives the full variable domain: NAGVMQNPRHLVRRRGQEARLRCSPMKGHSHVYWYRQLPEEGLKFMVYLQKENIIDESGMPKERFSAEFPKEGPSILRIQQVVRGDSAAYFCASSPPGRLMSNEKLFFGSGTQLSVL.

This clone occurred once. This rearrangement joins TRBV5-4 to TRBJ2-5; D possibly corresponds to TRBD1 (7 bases). V was cut by 2 bases and J by 3 bases, with 14 bases left in between. The CDR3 has 15 amino acids. The germline CDR1 and CDR2 sequences are SGHNT and YYREEE (reference sequence). The CDR3 sequence: CASSFMGGQKETQYF. The CDR3 DNA reads as TGTGCCAGCAGCTTCATGGGGGGACAGAAAGAGACCCAGTACTTC.

The V call is TRBV5-1, the J call TRBJ1-2, with 10 positions matching TRBD1. The CDR3 is 16 residues long. The V segment lost 2 bases and the J segment 8 bases; nucleotides outside the gene matches: 12. Germline CDR1 reads SGHRS; CDR2 reads YFSETQ. As DNA, the CDR3 is TGCGCCAGCAGCTTTCGTCCCGGGACAGGGGCAGAAGGCTACACCTTC. Protein product: CASSFRPGTGAEGYTF.

The J gene is TRBJ2-2, the V gene TRBV19; D is possibly TRBD2 (7 bases). Trimming pared 10 bases from V and 2 bases from J, leaving 11 bases between. The germline V gene encodes CDR1 LNHDA and CDR2 SQIVND (reference sequence). The CDR3 length is 13 residues. The chain's CDR3 is CATRGGNTGELFF. In DNA, the CDR3 is TGTGCCACTAGGGGGGGCAACACCGGGGAGCTGTTTTTT.

The V and J genes are TRBV18 and TRBJ1-1; the D is unclear. V dropped 2 bases and J dropped 1 base, with 11 bases sitting between them. The CDR3 has 15 amino acids. The germline V gene encodes CDR1 KGHSH and CDR2 LQKENI. Here the CDR3 reads CASSPDAWGNTEAFF. The CDR3 DNA follows: TGTGCCAGCTCACCAGACGCGTGGGGGAACACTGAAGCTTTCTTT.

This rearrangement joins TRBV5-6 to TRBJ2-5, with a weak D call TRBD2 (6 bases). CDR1 and CDR2 (germline): SGHDT, YYEEEE. V lost 1 base to trimming and J lost 5 bases, with 9 bases between them. This CDR3 contains 13 residues. CDR3 sequence: CASSLSGRETQYF. The CDR3 region has the DNA TGTGCCAGCAGCTTGTCAGGGAGGGAGACCCAGTACTTC.

This clone was seen a single time. The chain is built from TRBV29-1 and TRBJ1-4; 7 nucleotides match TRBD1. V was clipped by 7 bases and J by 0 bases; unmatched bases: 5. The CDR3 has 14 residues. CDR1 and CDR2 from the germline V gene are SQVTM and ANQGSEA. CDR3 sequence reads: CSATGQATNEKLFF. As DNA, the CDR3 is TGCAGCGCCACTGGACAGGCAACTAATGAAAAACTGTTTTTT.

Only a few counts were recorded for this clone. V is TRBV6-5 and J is TRBJ2-7; perhaps TRBD2 as D (6 bases). The CDR3 is 15 residues long. In germline, CDR1 is MNHEY, CDR2 SVGAGI. V was shortened by 4 bases and J by 2 bases, with 15 bases between the two germline ends. Written as DNA, the CDR3 is TGTGCCAGCAGTTCCCCGGGACTGGACACCTACGAGCAGTACTTC. Translating gives CASSSPGLDTYEQYF.

The gene calls are TRBV7-2 and TRBJ2-1, with TRBD1 matching over 10 bases. Germline assignment: CDR1 SGHTA and CDR2 FQGNSA. There are 15 residues in the CDR3. The junction had 2 bases not matched to a gene; V was cut back by 4 bases and J by 2 bases. CDR3 in DNA: TGTGCCAGCAGCTGGGACAGGGGTGCCTACAATGAGCAGTTCTTC. Its protein is CASSWDRGAYNEQFF.

This clone showed up just once. The genes are TRBV6-5 and TRBJ1-1; D remains unclear. The CDR3 is 13 amino acids. V was cut by 3 bases and J by 0 bases, with 5 bases left in between. Germline loops: CDR1 MNHEY, CDR2 SVGAGI. The CDR3 sequence: CASSYQLNTEAFF. CDR3 nucleotide sequence: TGTGCCAGCAGTTATCAGTTGAACACTGAAGCTTTCTTT.

The chain joins TRBV4-3 to TRBJ2-7; the match to TRBD2 covers 7 bases. Germline CDR1 is LGHNA and CDR2 is YSLEER. The CDR3 consists of 13 residues. V dropped 8 bases and J dropped 3; count of bases not matched to a gene: 7. In nucleotides, the CDR3 is TGCGCCAGCCCCCCGGGGAGGGTCTACGAGCAGTACTTC. Its translation is CASPPGRVYEQYF.

This chain uses TRBV9 with TRBJ2-1; the D gene is possibly TRBD2 (6 bases). CDR3 length equals 14 residues. V lost 3 bases and J lost 6, with 13 bases in between. From germline, CDR1 is SGDLS and CDR2 YYNGEE. The chain's CDR3 is CASSAFSGVNEQFF. CDR3 DNA sequence: TGTGCCAGCAGCGCGTTTTCGGGAGTCAATGAGCAGTTCTTC.

V gene TRBV6-1 combines with J gene TRBJ2-1; D may be TRBD1 or TRBD2 (6 bases each). The CDR3 has 13 amino acids. V was shortened by 7 bases and J by 8 bases, with 15 bases between the two germline ends. CDR1 is MNHNS and CDR2 is SASEGT in the germline V gene. CDR3 amino acids: CASILGGNDEQFF. In DNA form, the CDR3 reads TGTGCCAGCATTCTCGGGGGCAATGATGAGCAGTTCTTC.

The rearrangement links TRBV28 to TRBJ2-7, with 8 bases identical to TRBD1. J was trimmed by 2 bases and V by 6 bases; bases with no gene match: 9. Germline loops: CDR1 MDHEN, CDR2 SYDVKM. This CDR3 is 15 amino acids long. CDR3 region: CASRIMDRAAYEQYF. The CDR3, as DNA: TGTGCCAGCAGGATCATGGACAGGGCCGCCTACGAGCAGTACTTC.

The CDR3 nucleotides read TGCGCCAGCCTCGGACAGACCAACACTGAAGCTTTCTTT. Encoded protein: CASLGQTNTEAFF. This rearrangement joins TRBV5-1 to TRBJ1-1; tentatively, D is TRBD1 (6 bases). CDR3 length equals 13 residues. Germline values: CDR1 SGHRS, CDR2 YFSETQ. Trimming took off 7 bases at V and 2 bases at J, with 12 bases between the two ends.

This chain uses TRBV9 with TRBJ1-1; D gene ambiguous. The V end was cut by 3 bases, the J end by 1 base, with 10 bases between. Germline V gene sequence: CDR1 SGDLS, CDR2 YYNGEE. The CDR3 loop spans 14 amino acids. The DNA of the CDR3 is TGTGCCAGCAGCGCTGTTGGCAAGAACACTGAAGCTTTCTTT. Its protein product is CASSAVGKNTEAFF.

V gene TRBV27 combines with J gene TRBJ2-2; D might be TRBD1 (5 bases). The CDR3 is made up of 15 amino acids. Deletions cut 2 bases from V and 2 bases from J, with 9 bases between. Germline lookup yields CDR1 MNHEY and CDR2 SMNVEV (reference sequence). CDR3 sequence (DNA): TGTGCCAGCAGTTTAAACAGGTTAAACACCGGGGAGCTGTTTTTT. It specifies CASSLNRLNTGELFF.

This rearrangement joins TRBV19 to TRBJ1-4, with 7 bases fitting TRBD1. The CDR3 runs 15 residues. V shed 0 bases, J shed 10 bases, and the junction held 8 bases outside the gene matches. The germline V gene has CDR1 LNHDA and CDR2 SQIVND (reference sequence). The CDR3 protein is CASSIETWDRPKLFF. CDR3 sequence (DNA): TGTGCCAGTAGTATAGAAACCTGGGACAGACCAAAACTGTTTTTT.

The DNA for the CDR3 is TGTGCCATCAAGCCGGGACAGGGGTTATTCAATGAGCAGTTCTTC. Protein sequence: CAIKPGQGLFNEQFF. The V and J genes are TRBV10-3 and TRBJ2-1; TRBD1 aligns across 10 bases. This CDR3 is built from 15 residues. The V gene end was trimmed by 7 bases and the J gene end by 6 bases; junction bases not matched to a gene: 9. The germline gives CDR1 ENHRY, CDR2 SYGVKD.

The gene calls are TRBV6-5 and TRBJ1-3; D is ambiguous. V gave up 0 bases and J gave up 4 bases, with 13 bases separating them. CDR3 length equals 16 residues. The germline CDR1 and CDR2 sequences are MNHEY and SVGAGI. The CDR3 DNA is TGTGCCAGCAGTTACTCGGAGAGGGCAAAAGGAAACACCATATATTTT. Translation gives CASSYSERAKGNTIYF.

This clone was seen a few times. This rearrangement joins TRBV7-9 to TRBJ2-3; TRBD2 is a possible D gene (5 bases). The CDR3 covers 14 residues. Germline assignment: CDR1 SEHNR and CDR2 FQNEAQ (reference sequence). With 4 bases removed from V and 2 bases from J, the gap between germline ends came to 10 bases. CDR3 bases: TGTGCCAGCAGCTCGGGGTTCACCACAGATACGCAGTATTTT. Translating it yields CASSSGFTTDTQYF.

The rearrangement links TRBV29-1 to TRBJ2-2, with 9 bases fitting TRBD1. Trimming took 2 bases from V and 5 from J; bases not matched to a gene: 9. Germline CDR1 reads SQVTM; CDR2 reads ANQGSEA. The CDR3 length is 16 residues. The chain's CDR3 is CSVEMGGQGRTGELFF. The CDR3 DNA follows: TGCAGCGTTGAAATGGGGGGACAGGGTAGGACCGGGGAGCTGTTTTTT.

This clone appeared a single time. This rearrangement joins TRBV30 to TRBJ1-2, with D maybe TRBD1 (5 bases). Trimming left V 0 bases short and J 5 bases short, with 13 bases between. The CDR3 sequence is 14 residues long. The germline V gene has CDR1 GTSNPN and CDR2 SVGIG (reference sequence). The CDR3 here is CAWSVPGIRYGYTF. The CDR3 DNA is TGTGCCTGGAGTGTACCAGGGATCAGATATGGCTACACCTTC.